This TCR beta chain originates from a study of OX40 agonist ivuxolimab in advanced cancers. Libraries were prepared by immunoSEQ multiplex PCR; TCRdb keeps only in-frame clonotypes and omits some of them. Of roughly 63,000 clones in the sample, about four fifths are singletons; the top ten hold around 3.4%. Here the sequenced sample was CD4+ or CD8+ T cells sorted from blood, taken in a trial of the OX40 agonist ivuxolimab. The source is an adult with an advanced solid tumor such as melanoma, head and neck, liver or kidney cancer.

The CDR3 is CASSLDIRAFGPPEDYGYTF. As DNA, the CDR3 is TGTGCCAGCAGCTTAGACATTCGGGCATTCGGTCCCCCGGAGGACTATGGCTACACCTTC. V gene TRBV11-2 combines with J gene TRBJ1-2; D unresolved. Germline CDR1 SGHAT, CDR2 FQNNGV. CDR3 size: 20 residues. V was shortened by 0 bases and J by 3 bases, with 26 bases between the two germline ends.